These T cell receptor beta chains were read from a single sample in a study of cytomegalovirus exposure and HLA in healthy donors. Sequenced by immunoSEQ multiplex PCR; TCRdb stores in-frame clones only, minus some. The sample records 130,000 or so clones, around 70% being singletons. The sample was PBMCs. The source is a woman in her thirties or forties in good health and CMV-seropositive. The CDR3 runs from the conserved cysteine through the conserved F or W. D genes are given only for firm matches. Clone size is given for some rows only: seen once, a few or many times, or a class if the clone is expanded.

CASSLMGTSGIIHEQFF TGTGCCAGCAGTTTAATGGGCACTAGCGGGATAATACATGAGCAGTTCTTC TRBD2 TRBJ2-1 TRBV28 -
CSARGYREAFF TGCAGTGCTAGAGGGTACAGAGAAGCTTTCTTT - TRBJ1-1 TRBV20-1 -
CASSYLTPLVTEAFF TGTGCCAGCAGTTACCTAACCCCTTTGGTTACTGAAGCTTTCTTT - TRBJ1-1 TRBV6-5 -
CASSVKQGFTGELFF TGTGCCAGCAGCGTAAAACAGGGGTTCACCGGGGAGTTGTTTTTT TRBD1 TRBJ2-2 TRBV9 -
CASSSPETSGGTDTQYF TGTGCCAGCAGCTCCCCGGAGACTAGCGGGGGCACAGATACGCAGTATTTT TRBD2 TRBJ2-3 TRBV7-6 -
CASSENRHGTGELFF TGTGCCAGCAGTGAGAACAGGCACGGCACCGGGGAGCTGTTTTTT - TRBJ2-2 TRBV2 -
CACTSGGGNQPQHF TGTGCCTGTACCTCTGGGGGGGGGAATCAGCCCCAGCATTTT - TRBJ1-5 TRBV30 -
CASSQGGNTEAFF TGTGCCAGCAGCCAAGGGGGGAACACTGAAGCTTTCTTT - TRBJ1-1 TRBV11-3 -
CASRGRIMGPNTGELFF TGTGCCAGCAGGGGCCGTATCATGGGGCCGAACACCGGGGAGCTGTTTTTT - TRBJ2-2 TRBV2 -
CSVEDFGTINTGELFF TGCAGCGTTGAAGATTTTGGGACTATAAACACCGGGGAGCTGTTTTTT TRBD2 TRBJ2-2 TRBV29-1 -
CASSQVGGTGELFF TGCGCCAGCAGCCAAGTCGGGGGGACCGGGGAGCTGTTTTTT TRBD2 TRBJ2-2 TRBV4-3 -
CASSPGTGAGNTIYF TGTGCCAGCAGCCCGGGGACAGGGGCAGGAAACACCATATATTTT TRBD1 TRBJ1-3 TRBV7-2 -
CAWTQGSASNQPQHF TGTGCCTGGACACAGGGTTCGGCGAGCAATCAGCCCCAGCATTTT - TRBJ1-5 TRBV30 -
CASSAMGQGVEPQHF TGTGCCAGCAGCGCCATGGGACAGGGGGTTGAGCCCCAGCATTTT TRBD1 TRBJ1-5 TRBV7-9 -
CASSQDDLGFYKTSNTGELFF TGTGCCAGCAGCCAAGATGATCTGGGCTTTTATAAAACTTCGAACACCGGGGAGCTGTTTTTT - TRBJ2-2 TRBV14 few
CASSFPLMGREVKDTQYF TGCGCCAGCAGCTTTCCCCTGATGGGGCGGGAGGTTAAAGATACGCAGTATTTT TRBD2 TRBJ2-3 TRBV5-1 -
CASSQGRGSSYNEQFF TGCGCCAGCAGCCAAGGGCGGGGAAGTTCCTACAATGAGCAGTTCTTC - TRBJ2-1 TRBV4-1 -
CSSSSGGFGGYEQFF TGTTCCAGCAGCTCGGGGGGCTTCGGGGGATATGAGCAGTTCTTC - TRBJ2-1 TRBV7-9 -
CAWSADGTTQYF TGTGCCTGGAGCGCAGACGGGACTACCCAGTACTTC TRBD2 TRBJ2-7 TRBV30 -
CASSLSASGELFF TGTGCCAGCAGTTTATCCGCGTCAGGGGAGCTGTTTTTT - TRBJ2-2 TRBV28 -
CASSPPGFYTQYF TGTGCCAGCAGTCCCCCCGGGTTTTATACGCAGTATTTT - TRBJ2-3 TRBV7-2 -
CASSLRGQETQYF TGTGCCAGCAGCTTAAGGGGACAAGAGACCCAGTACTTC - TRBJ2-5 TRBV7-2 -